Below are 21 T cell receptor beta chains sequenced from a single sample in a study of shared clonotypes between healthy human individuals. The table came from immunoSEQ multiplex PCR; TCRdb's copy has only in-frame clones and leaves some out. The sample includes 450,000 to 500,000 clones, approximately 80% seen only once; the top ten take roughly 13%. The sequenced material came from PBMCs. The receptor set was obtained from a middle-aged woman in good health. Some clones in this sample may be carry-over from other donors' samples.

CDR3 amino acids: CATRDRGQQPQHF. The CDR3 DNA reads TGTGCCACCCGGGACAGGGGGCAACAGCCCCAGCATTTT. The chain recombines TRBV2 with TRBJ1-5, with 12 bases aligning to TRBD1. The germline CDR1 and CDR2 sequences are SNHLY and FYNNEI. This CDR3 has 13 residues. Germline trimming cut 10 bases from V and 7 bases from J; bases unmatched to any gene: 5.

As regards this clone: The junction differs from germline at one of its ends, possibly a read error. The chain links TRBV7-2 to TRBJ2-7; D is tentatively TRBD1 or TRBD2 (5 bases each). Per the germline V gene, CDR1 is SGHTA and CDR2 is FQGNSA. This CDR3 is 13 amino acids long. The CDR3 DNA follows: TGTGCCAGCGGCTTCGGGACCTACTACGAGCAGTACTTC. Translating it yields CASGFGTYYEQYF.

The table lists this clone with a few counts. This chain joins TRBV11-2 and TRBJ1-4; D possibly corresponds to TRBD1 (5 bases). This CDR3 comprises 15 residues. CDR1 is SGHAT and CDR2 is FQNNGV in the germline V gene. The V end lost 2 bases, the J end lost 4 bases, and 11 bases lay between the germline ends. CDR3 amino acids: CASSLSRGLNEKLFF. The CDR3 DNA reads as TGTGCCAGCAGCTTAAGTCGGGGACTTAATGAAAAACTGTTTTTT.

This chain links TRBV10-3 with TRBJ1-6; TRBD1 is a possible D gene (5 bases). The V end was cut by 7 bases, the J end by 10 bases, with 11 bases between. The germline gives CDR1 ENHRY, CDR2 SYGVKD. This CDR3 is 12 amino acids long. As DNA, the CDR3 is TGTGCCATCAAAGAGGGACTCTCACCCCTCCACTTT. It is translated as CAIKEGLSPLHF.

The chain joins TRBV4-3 to TRBJ2-6; D is possibly TRBD1 (5 bases). Germline V gives CDR1 LGHNA, CDR2 YSLEER. Trimming took 0 bases from V and 2 from J, leaving 11 bases between them. CDR3 length equals 17 residues. CDR3 sequence reads: CASSQDPAGPGANVLTF. The CDR3 region has the DNA TGCGCCAGCAGCCAAGATCCGGCAGGGCCTGGGGCCAACGTCCTGACTTTC.

The chain has TRBV7-2 and TRBJ1-2; 11 positions agree with TRBD1. The germline V gene encodes CDR1 SGHTA and CDR2 FQGNSA. This CDR3 spans 16 amino acids. Trimming at V came to 2 bases and at J to 5 bases, leaving 7 bases not matched to a gene. CDR3 region: CASSLTAGQGVYGYTF. As DNA, the CDR3 is TGTGCCAGCAGCTTAACGGCGGGACAGGGGGTTTATGGCTACACCTTC.

This clone has more than one count but fewer than ten. A read error may produce the germline difference seen at one junction end. The chain joins TRBV7-9 to TRBJ2-7; D is unclear. The CDR3 runs to 9 residues. Germline CDR1 is SEHNR and CDR2 is FQNEAQ (reference sequence). The CDR3 region is CASSRLWVF. CDR3 DNA sequence: TGTGCTAGCAGCCGCCTCTGGGTCTTC.

The V gene is TRBV28, the J gene TRBJ2-1, with 11 bases lining up with TRBD2. There are 15 residues in the CDR3. Germline V CDR1 and CDR2: MDHEN, SYDVKM. The trim removed 0 bases at V and 5 bases at J, leaving 0 bases unmatched. The CDR3 DNA reads TGTGCCAGCAGTTTATGGACTAGCGGGGACAATGAGCAGTTCTTC. Translating gives CASSLWTSGDNEQFF.

The V and J genes are TRBV5-1 and TRBJ1-1, with 7 bases fitting TRBD1. The germline V gene encodes CDR1 SGHRS and CDR2 YFSETQ. V shed 5 bases and J 3 bases; nucleotides not matched to a gene: 10. This CDR3 region has 15 residues. This CDR3 reads CASSSGGGWDTEAFF. CDR3 sequence (DNA): TGCGCCAGCAGTTCCGGAGGGGGCTGGGACACTGAAGCTTTCTTT.

This chain connects TRBV19 to TRBJ2-1, with TRBD2 matching 7 bases. Germline CDR1 and CDR2: LNHDA and SQIVND (reference sequence). V shed 7 bases, J shed 3 bases, and the junction held 12 bases outside the gene matches. The CDR3 is 16 residues long. The CDR3 sequence: CASNPQPGGGYNEQFF. CDR3 in DNA: TGTGCCAGTAACCCCCAACCGGGCGGGGGCTACAATGAGCAGTTCTTC.

J is TRBJ2-7 and V is TRBV19, with TRBD2 matching over 15 bases. The V gene end was trimmed by 5 bases and the J gene end by 4 bases; junction bases not matched to a gene: 6. Germline loops: CDR1 LNHDA, CDR2 SQIVND (reference sequence). This CDR3 region has 16 residues. Here the CDR3 reads CASSYGLAGGPYEQYF. For the CDR3, the DNA is TGTGCCAGTAGTTACGGACTAGCGGGAGGGCCGTACGAGCAGTACTTC.

This clone was observed a handful of times. The chain joins TRBV2 to TRBJ2-5; TRBD2 is a possible D gene (5 bases). Germline values: CDR1 SNHLY, CDR2 FYNNEI. V was shortened by 6 bases and J by 1 base, with 9 bases between the two germline ends. The CDR3 is 13 amino acids. CDR3: CASRRDIQETQYF. CDR3 bases: TGTGCCAGCAGGAGGGATATCCAAGAGACCCAGTACTTC. The variable domain in full, with the rest retrieved from reference TRBV2 and TRBJ2-5, is EPEVTQTPSHQVTQMGQEVILRCVPISNHLYFYWYRQILGQKVEFLVSFYNNEISEKSEIFDDQFSVERPDGSNFTLKIRSTKLEDSAMYFCASRRDIQETQYFGPGTRLLVL.

Comments on this clone: Without the conserved terminal phenylalanine or tryptophan, this CDR3 likely stems from a read error. It is unclear where the CDR3 begins or ends on the DNA, so no DNA is shown, and the CDR3 is as TCRdb lists it. The rearrangement joins TRBV27 to TRBJ1-1. The CDR3 sequence runs 15 residues, both termini included. From germline, CDR1 is MNHEY and CDR2 SMNVEV (reference sequence). The CDR3 loop is CASSPRRYSVTEALL.

The chain recombines TRBV6-6 with TRBJ1-4, with a possible D match to TRBD1 (6 bases). Trimming took off 2 bases at V and 4 bases at J, with 8 bases between the two ends. Per the germline V gene, CDR1 is MNHNY and CDR2 is SVGAGI (reference sequence). The CDR3 is 14 amino acids. The CDR3 reads CASSYGQLNEKLFF. For the CDR3, the DNA is TGTGCCAGCAGTTACGGACAGCTTAATGAAAAACTGTTTTTT.

V and J are TRBV7-8 and TRBJ2-3; TRBD1 matches 8 bases. Germline V gives CDR1 SGHVS, CDR2 FQNEAQ. The V segment lost 5 bases and the J segment 0 bases; nucleotides outside the gene matches: 7. The CDR3 sequence is 16 residues long. Here the CDR3 reads CASSPRTGKSTDTQYF. DNA of the CDR3: TGTGCCAGCAGCCCCAGGACAGGGAAAAGCACAGATACGCAGTATTTT.

The chain joins TRBV28 to TRBJ2-3; D is tentatively TRBD1 or TRBD2 (5 bases each). Per germline, CDR1 MDHEN and CDR2 SYDVKM. CDR3 length equals 13 residues. Trimming shortened V by 7 bases and J by 6 bases, and 14 bases separated the two germline ends. The CDR3 DNA reads TGTGCCAGCACCCCAGGGCCTAGCGATACGCAGTATTTT. Protein sequence: CASTPGPSDTQYF.

This clone was seen a handful of times. The genes are TRBV15 and TRBJ2-7; D perhaps matches TRBD2 (6 bases). V lost 5 bases to trimming and J lost 4 bases, with 15 bases between them. CDR3 length: 14 amino acids. Per the germline V gene, CDR1 is LNHNV and CDR2 is YYDKDF (reference sequence). The CDR3 reads CATSFGGRGYEQYF. The DNA for the CDR3 is TGTGCCACCAGCTTCGGGGGTCGGGGTTACGAGCAGTACTTC.

This chain joins TRBV7-9 and TRBJ2-2; 9 nucleotides agree with TRBD1. Germline V gene sequence: CDR1 SEHNR, CDR2 FQNEAQ (reference sequence). This CDR3 is built from 15 residues. Unmatched junction bases numbered 6, after V lost 5 bases and J lost 5 bases. The CDR3 DNA reads TGTGCCAGCAGCCCCCGGACAGGGGTTACCGGGGAGCTGTTTTTT. Translating gives CASSPRTGVTGELFF.

Comment on this clone: A far larger clone is one nucleotide away, so this likely arose from a read error. This chain connects TRBV7-6 to TRBJ1-1, with unresolved D. The CDR3 has 13 residues. Germline CDR1 is SGHVS and CDR2 is FNYEAQ. V lost 5 bases, J lost 1 base, and 8 bases lay in between. The CDR3: CASSPDTNTEAFF. The CDR3 DNA sequence: TGTGCCAGCAGCCCTGACACGAACACTGAAGCTTTCTTT.

V and J are TRBV13 and TRBJ1-4; D is unresolved. This CDR3 region has 13 residues. Germline V CDR1 and CDR2: PRHDT, FYEKMQ (reference sequence). Between the trimmed V and J ends, which lost 5 bases and 7 bases, there was a span of 11 bases. CDR3 coding DNA: TGTGCCAGCAGCCTGCGCCTGGGTGAAAAACTGTTTTTT. It specifies CASSLRLGEKLFF.

On this clone itself: The junction does not match germline at one end; this may be a read error. Other DNA sequences in this specimen translate into the identical CDR3. The rearrangement links TRBV29-1 to TRBJ2-1, with 10 bases matching TRBD1. The CDR3 covers 13 residues. Germline-derived CDR1 and CDR2 are SQVTM and ANQGSEA. The CDR3 reads CSVGTGVVNEQLF. The CDR3 DNA reads TGCAGCGTCGGGACAGGGGTGGTCAATGAACAACTCTTC.